This T cell receptor (beta chain) was sequenced for a study of T cells in tuberculosis. Study-wide context: PBMC were archived before or within 7 days of starting treatment.

Here immunoSEQ multiplex PCR was the method, and the copy in TCRdb shows in-frame clones only, minus some. The sample carries 25,000 to 35,000 clones, about 90% recorded once. This CDR3 is 12 amino acids long. Germline V CDR1 and CDR2: GTSNPN, SVGIG (reference sequence). V was shortened by 3 bases and J by 5 bases, with 10 bases between the two germline ends. Time point noted: new active TB diagnosis, blood taken before or within 7 days of starting treatment. Active tuberculosis patients were new diagnoses, HIV-seronegative, South African, and aged 18 years or older. This chain connects TRBV30 to TRBJ1-2, with a possible D match to TRBD1 (6 bases). This receptor was obtained from an adult with tuberculosis. Here the sequenced sample was PBMCs, taken at tuberculosis diagnosis. The CDR3: CAWRDREYGYTF. The CDR3 coding sequence is TGTGCCTGGAGGGACAGAGAATATGGCTACACCTTC.